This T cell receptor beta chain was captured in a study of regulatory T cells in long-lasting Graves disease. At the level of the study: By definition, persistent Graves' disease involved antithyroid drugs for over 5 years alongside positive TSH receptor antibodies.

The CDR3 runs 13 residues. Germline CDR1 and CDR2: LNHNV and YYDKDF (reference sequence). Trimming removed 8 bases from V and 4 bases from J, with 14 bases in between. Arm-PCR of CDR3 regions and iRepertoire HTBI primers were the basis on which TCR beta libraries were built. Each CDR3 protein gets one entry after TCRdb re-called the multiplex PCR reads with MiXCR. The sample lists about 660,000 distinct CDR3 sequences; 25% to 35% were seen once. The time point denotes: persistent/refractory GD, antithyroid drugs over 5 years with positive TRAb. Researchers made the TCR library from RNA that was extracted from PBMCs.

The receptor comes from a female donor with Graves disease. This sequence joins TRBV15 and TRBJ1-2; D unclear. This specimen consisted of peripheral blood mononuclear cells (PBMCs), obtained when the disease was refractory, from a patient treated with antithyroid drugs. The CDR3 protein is CATSRRTGYGYTF. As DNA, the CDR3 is TGTGCCACCTCCAGGCGGACGGGCTATGGCTACACCTTC.